This TCR beta chain was identified in a study of shared clonotypes between healthy human individuals. Produced via immunoSEQ multiplex PCR; TCRdb's table is partial and in-frame only. The sample holds roughly 1 million clones, around 75% seen once. Whole-study results and caveats: Large depth notwithstanding, sorted-subset sequencing proved incomplete by rarefaction. Memory subsets had estimated richness that was generally smaller than that of naive subsets. There were few donors, and this limited the genetic and exposure-history diversity represented.

Note on this clone: The antigen remains unidentified.

The junction had 8 bases not matched to a gene; V was cut back by 0 bases and J by 0 bases. The CDR3 has 18 amino acids. Germline CDR1 and CDR2: SGHTA and FQGNSA. The sequencing input was memory CD4+ T cells sorted from blood. Subset: CD45RA-negative fraction. The chain employs TRBV7-2 and TRBJ1-1, with 9 bases matching TRBD1. The TCR originated in a man aged 18 to 30 in good health. CDR3 coding DNA: TGTGCCAGCAGCTTAGCGCTAGGGACAGGGTGGATGAACACTGAAGCTTTCTTT. It codes for CASSLALGTGWMNTEAFF.